The rows below give T cell receptor beta chains drawn from one sample of a study of T cell repertoires in cytomegalovirus infection. TCRdb re-called the reads through MiXCR, storing one row per CDR3 protein. The sample records hundreds of thousands of distinct CDR3 sequences, roughly 31% being singletons. The material sequenced was PBMCs. These receptors all come from a human donor in good health (CMV status not recorded). Some clones in this sample may be carry-over from other donors' samples. Each CDR3 is given with its conserved first and last residue. Fields, in order: V gene, clone size, J gene, D gene, CDR3 DNA, CDR3 protein. D genes are given only for firm matches. Size tells how often a clone was seen (once, few, many) or the class of an expanded clone, and some rows leave it out.

v_call: TRBV30; clone_size: NA; j_call: TRBJ1-2; d_call: NA; cdr3_nt: TGTGCCTGGAGGGGGTCGATCGGGGGAGGGTATGGCTACACCTTC; cdr3_aa: CAWRGSIGGGYGYTF
v_call: TRBV28; clone_size: few; j_call: TRBJ1-4; d_call: TRBD1; cdr3_nt: TGTGCCAGCAGTACAGGGGGTAGTAATGAAAAACTGTTTTTT; cdr3_aa: CASSTGGSNEKLFF
v_call: TRBV7-9; clone_size: once; j_call: TRBJ1-1; d_call: NA; cdr3_nt: TGTGCCAGCGGCCCCGCCTGGACAGCGAACACTGAAGCTTTCTTT; cdr3_aa: CASGPAWTANTEAFF
v_call: TRBV7-9; clone_size: many; j_call: TRBJ2-1; d_call: NA; cdr3_nt: TGTGCCAGCAGCTTCTACCAGGGAGGTTCGGATGAGCAGTTCTTC; cdr3_aa: CASSFYQGGSDEQFF
v_call: TRBV7-9; clone_size: NA; j_call: TRBJ1-5; d_call: TRBD1; cdr3_nt: TGTGCCAGCAGCTTAGGACAGGGAAGGGGTCAGCCCCAGCATTTT; cdr3_aa: CASSLGQGRGQPQHF
v_call: TRBV11-2; clone_size: few; j_call: TRBJ2-5; d_call: NA; cdr3_nt: TGTGCCAGCAGCCTAGTACACGGGGCAGAGACCCAGTACTTC; cdr3_aa: CASSLVHGAETQYF
v_call: TRBV7-3; clone_size: few; j_call: TRBJ2-3; d_call: TRBD2; cdr3_nt: TGTGCCAGCAGCTTGGCACCGGGACTACGGGGGGATACGCAGTATTTT; cdr3_aa: CASSLAPGLRGDTQYF
v_call: TRBV4-1; clone_size: NA; j_call: TRBJ1-4; d_call: NA; cdr3_nt: TGCGCCAGCCGCCAAGATGTAGCGGCTTGGAATGAAAAACTGTTTTTT; cdr3_aa: CASRQDVAAWNEKLFF
v_call: TRBV7-9; clone_size: many; j_call: TRBJ1-5; d_call: NA; cdr3_nt: TGTGCCAGCAGCTTAGTGACGGGGTCTGTCAATAGCAATCAGCCCCAGCATTTT; cdr3_aa: CASSLVTGSVNSNQPQHF
v_call: TRBV6-5; clone_size: NA; j_call: TRBJ2-4; d_call: NA; cdr3_nt: TGTGCCAGCAGTTACCTGGCTCGGGGCATTCAGTACTTC; cdr3_aa: CASSYLARGIQYF
v_call: TRBV19; clone_size: few; j_call: TRBJ1-4; d_call: NA; cdr3_nt: TGTGCCAGTAGCTTACCGGGACATTCGGGAGAAAAACTGTTTTTT; cdr3_aa: CASSLPGHSGEKLFF
v_call: TRBV7-6; clone_size: NA; j_call: TRBJ1-2; d_call: TRBD1; cdr3_nt: TGTGACAGCAGCCAGCGGCACGGGACAGCTTCGTATGGCTACACCTTC; cdr3_aa: CDSSQRHGTASYGYTF
v_call: TRBV20-1; clone_size: NA; j_call: TRBJ2-3; d_call: TRBD2; cdr3_nt: TGCAGTGCGGAACGAGCGGGGGCCAGCACAGATACGCAGTATTTT; cdr3_aa: CSAERAGASTDTQYF
v_call: TRBV2; clone_size: few; j_call: TRBJ1-6; d_call: NA; cdr3_nt: TGTGCCAGCGGGGGGCCTATCCGGACACCCCTCCACTTT; cdr3_aa: CASGGPIRTPLHF
v_call: TRBV5-1; clone_size: few; j_call: TRBJ2-1; d_call: NA; cdr3_nt: TGCGCCAGCAGCTTCAACGGGGGACACGGGTACAATGAGCAGTTCTTC; cdr3_aa: CASSFNGGHGYNEQFF
v_call: TRBV12-3/TRBV12-4; clone_size: NA; j_call: TRBJ2-3; d_call: TRBD1; cdr3_nt: TGTGCCAGCGGGGGACAGAGCACAGATACGCAGTATTTT; cdr3_aa: CASGGQSTDTQYF
v_call: TRBV7-8; clone_size: NA; j_call: TRBJ2-5; d_call: NA; cdr3_nt: TGTGCCAGCAGCTTAGCTCCTCCAGGTCTGGGAGAGACCCAGTCCTTC; cdr3_aa: CASSLAPPGLGETQSF
v_call: TRBV4-1; clone_size: NA; j_call: TRBJ1-4; d_call: NA; cdr3_nt: TGCGCCAGCAGCCAAGAAGTTTTATGGGGCGAAAAACTGTTTTTT; cdr3_aa: CASSQEVLWGEKLFF
v_call: TRBV6-5; clone_size: NA; j_call: TRBJ2-7; d_call: NA; cdr3_nt: TGTGCCAGCAGTTACTCAGGCGTCTGGGGAGAGTACTTC; cdr3_aa: CASSYSGVWGEYF
v_call: TRBV10-3; clone_size: NA; j_call: TRBJ1-2; d_call: NA; cdr3_nt: TGTGCCATCAGCCCCCGGGAGGGGAGCTATGGCTACACCTTC; cdr3_aa: CAISPREGSYGYTF
v_call: TRBV20-1; clone_size: few; j_call: TRBJ1-1; d_call: TRBD1; cdr3_nt: TGCAGTGCTAGACCATCTAACCTGGGCAGGGGGGGGAACACTGAAGCTTTCTTT; cdr3_aa: CSARPSNLGRGGNTEAFF
v_call: TRBV12-3/TRBV12-4; clone_size: few; j_call: TRBJ1-1; d_call: NA; cdr3_nt: TGTGCCAGCAGTCTCGCCCCTAGGGCTGAAGCTTTCTTT; cdr3_aa: CASSLAPRAEAFF
v_call: TRBV7-2; clone_size: many; j_call: TRBJ2-5; d_call: NA; cdr3_nt: TGTGCCAGCAGCTTTGTTGCATTACAAGAGACCCAGTACTTC; cdr3_aa: CASSFVALQETQYF
v_call: TRBV11-2; clone_size: NA; j_call: TRBJ2-7; d_call: TRBD1; cdr3_nt: TGTGCCAGCAGCTTCAGGCGTCGGGGACAGGGGGACGAGCAGTACTTC; cdr3_aa: CASSFRRRGQGDEQYF
v_call: TRBV6-1; clone_size: NA; j_call: TRBJ2-7; d_call: TRBD2; cdr3_nt: TGTGCCAGCAGTGTATTCGCGACTAGCGGGGTGAACTACGAGCAGTACTTC; cdr3_aa: CASSVFATSGVNYEQYF
v_call: TRBV7-6; clone_size: NA; j_call: TRBJ2-1; d_call: NA; cdr3_nt: TGTGCCAGCAGCTGGGCTAGCGAGGGGGTTGAGCAGTTCTTC; cdr3_aa: CASSWASEGVEQFF
v_call: TRBV6-1; clone_size: many; j_call: TRBJ1-5; d_call: NA; cdr3_nt: TGTGCCAGCAGACCGAACTATAGCAATCAGCCCCAGCATTTT; cdr3_aa: CASRPNYSNQPQHF
v_call: TRBV5-6; clone_size: few; j_call: TRBJ1-3; d_call: TRBD1; cdr3_nt: TGTGCCAGCAGCCCGGGACAGCGGGGAGGAAACACCATATATTTT; cdr3_aa: CASSPGQRGGNTIYF